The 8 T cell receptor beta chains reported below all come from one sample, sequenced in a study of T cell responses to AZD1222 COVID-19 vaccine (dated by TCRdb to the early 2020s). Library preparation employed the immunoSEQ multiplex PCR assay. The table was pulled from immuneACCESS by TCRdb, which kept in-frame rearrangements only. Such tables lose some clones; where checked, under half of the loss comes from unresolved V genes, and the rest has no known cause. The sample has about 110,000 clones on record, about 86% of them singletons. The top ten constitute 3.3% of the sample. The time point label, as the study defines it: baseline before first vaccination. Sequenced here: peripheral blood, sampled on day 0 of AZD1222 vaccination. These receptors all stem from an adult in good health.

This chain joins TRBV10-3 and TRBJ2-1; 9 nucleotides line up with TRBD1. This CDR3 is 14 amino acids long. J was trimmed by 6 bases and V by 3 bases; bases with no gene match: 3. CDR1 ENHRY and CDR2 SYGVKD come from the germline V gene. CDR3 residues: CAISEQGAVNEQFF. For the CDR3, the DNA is TGTGCCATCAGTGAACAGGGGGCTGTCAATGAGCAGTTCTTC.

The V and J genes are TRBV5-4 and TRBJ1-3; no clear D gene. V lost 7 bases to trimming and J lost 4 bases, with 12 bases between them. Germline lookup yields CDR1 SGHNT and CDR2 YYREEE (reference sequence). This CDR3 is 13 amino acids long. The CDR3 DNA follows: TGTGCCAGCGCCCCAGGTACCGGAAACACCATATATTTT. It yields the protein CASAPGTGNTIYF.

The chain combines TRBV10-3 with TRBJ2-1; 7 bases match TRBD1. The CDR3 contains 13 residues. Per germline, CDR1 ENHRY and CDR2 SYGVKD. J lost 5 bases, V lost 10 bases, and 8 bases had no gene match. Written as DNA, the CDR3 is TGTGCCACTGGGACAGAAGCACACAATGAGCAGTTCTTC. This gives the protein CATGTEAHNEQFF.

Here the CDR3 DNA reads TGTGCCTGGAACAACGGAAGCTATGGCTACACCTTC. This sequence encodes CAWNNGSYGYTF. The rearrangement links TRBV30 to TRBJ1-2; D uncertain. Trimming took off 4 bases at V and 4 bases at J, with 10 bases between the two ends. Germline CDR1 and CDR2: GTSNPN and SVGIG (reference sequence). The CDR3 loop spans 12 amino acids.

The CDR3: CASSQENEQYF. CDR3 in DNA: TGTGCCAGCAGCCAAGAGAACGAGCAGTACTTC. This sequence joins TRBV3-1 (or the pseudogene TRBV3-2) and TRBJ2-7; D remains unclear. In germline, CDR1 is LGHDT, CDR2 YNNKEL (reference sequence). The CDR3 runs 11 residues. Trimming cost V 0 bases and J 5 bases, with 2 bases left between them.

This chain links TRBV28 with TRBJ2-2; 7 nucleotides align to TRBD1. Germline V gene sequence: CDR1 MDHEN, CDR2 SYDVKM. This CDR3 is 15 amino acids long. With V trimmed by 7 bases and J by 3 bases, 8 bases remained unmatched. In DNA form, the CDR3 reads TGTGCCAGCACCCCCCCGACAGGGTACACCGGGGAGCTGTTTTTT. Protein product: CASTPPTGYTGELFF. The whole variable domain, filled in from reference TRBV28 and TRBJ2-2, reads DVKVTQSSRYLVKRTGEKVFLECVQDMDHENMFWYRQDPGLGLRLIYFSYDVKMKEKGDIPEGYSVSREKKERFSLILESASTNQTSMYLCASTPPTGYTGELFFGEGSRLTVL.

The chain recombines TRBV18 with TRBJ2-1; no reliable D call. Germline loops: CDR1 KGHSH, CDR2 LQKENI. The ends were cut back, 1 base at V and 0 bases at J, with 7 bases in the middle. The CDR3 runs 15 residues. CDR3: CASSPQDSSYNEQFF. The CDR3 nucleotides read TGTGCCAGCTCACCACAGGATAGCTCCTACAATGAGCAGTTCTTC.

CDR3 bases: TGTGCCAGTAGTAATCGTAAGGGGGACGGCTACACCTTC. Its translation: CASSNRKGDGYTF. This chain connects TRBV19 to TRBJ1-2; D may be TRBD1 (6 bases). CDR3 size: 13 residues. The V end lost 4 bases, the J end lost 8 bases, and 14 bases lay between the germline ends. CDR1 and CDR2 (germline): LNHDA, SQIVND (reference sequence).